Following are 13 T cell receptor beta chains from one sample sequenced in a study of T cells in Graves' hyperthyroidism and ophthalmopathy. RNA transcripts served as the template for amplifying TCR beta CDR3 regions. Initially, a first-round RT-PCR of the TCR CDR3 employed the HTBI primer set. One entry per CDR3 protein results from TCRdb running MiXCR on the multiplex PCR reads. The repertoire holds a few hundred thousand distinct CDR3 sequences, with around a sixth as singletons. The sequencing sample was made of blood. These receptors were taken from a woman aged 18-29 years with Graves' hyperthyroidism.

This clonotype was seen at least ten times. CDR3 amino acids: CASSEMGYEQYF. The CDR3 DNA reads as TGTGCCAGCAGCGAAATGGGTTACGAGCAGTACTTC. V gene TRBV7-2 combines with J gene TRBJ2-7; D is unresolved. V lost 5 bases to trimming and J lost 4 bases, with 9 bases between them. The CDR3 loop spans 12 amino acids. Germline lookup yields CDR1 SGHTA and CDR2 FQGNSA.

In the case of this clonotype: This is likely a read error, given that the CDR3 carries no conserved phenylalanine or tryptophan at its end. The chain recombines TRBV20-1 with TRBJ2-1, with D perhaps matching TRBD1 or TRBD2 (6 bases each). Trimming pared 3 bases from V and 0 bases from J, leaving 9 bases between. CDR3 size: 14 residues. Germline CDR1 reads DFQATT; CDR2 reads SNEGSKA (reference sequence). The CDR3, as DNA: TGCAGTGCTAGGCGGGACAACTCCTACAATGAGCAGTTCTCC. The encoded protein is CSARRDNSYNEQFS.

About this clonotype: Given a much more abundant clone one base away, this may be a read error. The chain recombines TRBV12-3 or TRBV12-4 with TRBJ1-2; maybe TRBD1 (5 bases). Trimming left V 3 bases short and J 7 bases short, with 12 bases between. This CDR3 comprises 13 residues. The CDR3 DNA reads TGTGCCAGCAGTTTGGGCAGGGTCTGTGGCTACACCTTC. Translating it yields CASSLGRVCGYTF.

This clonotype occurred many times. The J gene is TRBJ2-5, the V gene TRBV7-2, with D hard to call. The CDR3 spans 11 residues. CDR1 and CDR2 from the germline V gene are SGHTA and FQGNSA. Trimming removed 5 bases at V and 5 bases at J, with 6 bases between. The CDR3 loop reads CASSVSETQYF. CDR3 nucleotides: TGTGCCAGCAGCGTTTCCGAGACCCAGTACTTC. Full variable domain (rest looked up from reference TRBV7-2 and TRBJ2-5): GAGVSQSPSNKVTEKGKDVELRCDPISGHTALYWYRQSLGQGLEFLIYFQGNSAPDKSGLPSDRFSAERTGGSVSTLTIQRTQQEDSAVYLCASSVSETQYFGPGTRLLVL.

The rearrangement joins TRBV7-9 to TRBJ2-3; 8 nucleotides align to TRBD2. CDR3 length: 16 amino acids. Germline CDR1 reads SEHNR; CDR2 reads FQNEAQ (reference sequence). After removal of 5 bases from V and 4 bases from J, the junction contained 11 bases not matched to a gene. In DNA form, the CDR3 reads TGTGCCAGCAGCAAAACGGTGCGGGAGGTCGCAGATACGCAGTATTTT. Protein product: CASSKTVREVADTQYF.

The chain recombines TRBV6-1 with TRBJ2-5, with 10 bases fitting TRBD2. V dropped 6 bases and J dropped 3; count of bases not matched to a gene: 7. Germline CDR1 reads MNHNS; CDR2 reads SASEGT. The CDR3 runs 15 residues. The CDR3 loop reads CASSSIGTSEETQYF. In DNA form, the CDR3 reads TGTGCCAGCAGCTCTATCGGGACTAGCGAAGAGACCCAGTACTTC.

The rearrangement uses TRBV29-1 and TRBJ2-7; D is ambiguous. Germline loops: CDR1 SQVTM, CDR2 ANQGSEA. Trimming removed 7 bases from V and 3 bases from J, with 13 bases in between. CDR3 size: 12 residues. The CDR3 spells CSAQTSSYEQYF. The CDR3 nucleotides read TGCAGCGCTCAAACGTCGAGCTACGAGCAGTACTTC.

The chain has TRBV9 and TRBJ1-6; D ambiguous. This CDR3 region has 12 residues. The V and J ends lost 3 bases and 13 bases respectively, with 11 bases between them. Germline V gene sequence: CDR1 SGDLS, CDR2 YYNGEE. The CDR3 loop is CASSGAGLPLHF. CDR3 coding DNA: TGTGCCAGCAGCGGGGCCGGGCTCCCCCTCCACTTT.

This clonotype was recorded many times. The chain carries TRBV7-6 and TRBJ1-2; possibly TRBD1 for D (6 bases). CDR1 SGHVS and CDR2 FNYEAQ come from the germline V gene. V was shortened by 5 bases and J by 1 base, with 11 bases between the two germline ends. The CDR3 totals 14 residues. Here the CDR3 reads CASSPTDSNYGYTF. The DNA of the CDR3 is TGTGCCAGCAGCCCTACGGACAGTAACTATGGCTACACCTTC.

This clonotype was seen many times. CDR3 sequence reads: CASSTSPGEQYF. CDR3 DNA: TGTGCCAGCAGCACCTCCCCGGGGGAGCAGTACTTC. V and J are TRBV11-2 and TRBJ2-7; TRBD2 might be the D (5 bases). Germline V gives CDR1 SGHAT, CDR2 FQNNGV. This CDR3 comprises 12 residues. V dropped 5 bases and J dropped 7 bases, with 12 bases sitting between them. Based on the CDR3 plus reference TRBV11-2 and TRBJ2-7, the full variable domain is EAGVAQSPRYKIIEKRQSVAFWCNPISGHATLYWYQQILGQGPKLLIQFQNNGVVDDSQLPKDRFSAERLKGVDSTLKIQPAKLEDSAVYLCASSTSPGEQYFGPGTRLTVT.

This clonotype was seen many times. The J gene is TRBJ1-1, the V gene TRBV20-1, with TRBD1 identical over 11 bases. The V gene's germline CDR1 is DFQATT and CDR2 SNEGSKA (reference sequence). The CDR3 sequence is 16 residues long. J lost 5 bases, V lost 1 base, and 9 bases had no gene match. The CDR3: CSARAGGTGGGTEAFF. The CDR3 DNA is TGCAGTGCTAGAGCCGGGGGGACAGGGGGAGGAACTGAAGCTTTCTTT.

This clonotype was seen a few times. Mismatch with germline at one junction end may stem from a read error. The J gene is TRBJ2-3, the V gene TRBV20-1; 12 bases are a match to TRBD2. Per germline, CDR1 DFQATT and CDR2 SNEGSKA (reference sequence). This CDR3 has 15 amino acids. Here the CDR3 reads CGARDQRLAGDLEYF. CDR3 coding DNA: TGCGGTGCTAGAGATCAGAGACTAGCGGGAGATTTGGAGTATTTT.

This clonotype was detected many times. The chain carries TRBV28 and TRBJ1-5, with D possibly being TRBD1 (5 bases). This CDR3 has 14 residues. In germline, CDR1 is MDHEN, CDR2 SYDVKM. Deletions cut 6 bases from V and 9 bases from J, with 18 bases between. The chain's CDR3 is CASSQNGGGRPQHF. CDR3 bases: TGTGCCAGCAGCCAGAATGGGGGGGGAAGGCCCCAGCATTTT.